This entry is about one TCR beta chain. The sample belongs to a study of cytomegalovirus exposure and HLA in healthy donors. Per the germline V gene, CDR1 is SGHVS and CDR2 is FNYEAQ. The CDR3 contains 16 residues. Losses at the gene ends were 1 base for V and 7 bases for J; bases not matched to a gene: 12. Primers included in the PCR were 60 Vbeta and 13 Jbeta primers. Repertoires were generated with immunoSEQ multiplex PCR, while TCRdb's copy carries only in-frame clones and drops some. This repertoire shows about 91,000 clones, about 68% found once; its top ten account for around 2.5%. The TCR was taken from a human donor in good health. The sample comprised PBMCs. The V call is TRBV7-6, the J call TRBJ2-7; TRBD2 matches at 8 bases. The CDR3 region has the DNA TGTGCCAGCAGCTTAGTTGGTAGCGGGGCCCCAAAAGAGCAGTACTTC. Translated, it gives CASSLVGSGAPKEQYF. Together with reference TRBV7-6 and TRBJ2-7, the CDR3 gives the full variable domain: GAGVSQSPRYKVTKRGQDVALRCDPISGHVSLYWYRQALGQGPEFLTYFNYEAQQDKSGLPNDRFSAERPEGSISTLTIQRTEQRDSAMYRCASSLVGSGAPKEQYFGPGTRLTVT.